The clone carrying this T cell receptor beta chain appeared a few times. Its antigen is undetermined. This sample stems from a study of response to subunit inactivated influenza vaccine. Study results and limitations: Seasonal influenza vaccination, on each occasion, was suggested by the authors to recruit few new T cells.

TCRdb itself ran the RT-PCR reads through MiXCR, one entry per CDR3 protein. The profile shows fewer than 650,000 distinct CDR3 sequences, 10% to 15% of them singletons. The source is a man in his fifties who received an inactivated influenza vaccine. Sequenced material: PBMCs from blood, taken about 6 weeks after vaccination.

The CDR3 nucleotides are TGCAGTGTGGCAGGACTAGCGGGGGGGGAGGAAAATCAAGAGACCCAGTACTTC. This gives the protein CSVAGLAGGEENQETQYF. The genes are TRBV20-1 and TRBJ2-5, with 15 positions matching TRBD2. V gave up 7 bases and J gave up 2 bases; unmatched junction bases: 14. Germline CDR1 DFQATT, CDR2 SNEGSKA (reference sequence). The CDR3 runs 18 residues.